These 10 T cell receptor beta chains were all obtained from the same sample, sequenced in a study of response to subunit inactivated influenza vaccine (dated by TCRdb to 2016 to 2018). Library preparation employed RT-PCR. Data came from an Illumina HiSeq 2500. TCRdb reprocessing: public reads trimmed at Q25 with fastp, clones called with MiXCR, in-frame beta chains kept. Each CDR3 protein gets just one entry, which takes the most common genes and DNA from the rows behind it. Here the sample has 450,000 to 700,000 distinct CDR3 sequences; 14% occur a single time. The ten largest account for 11% of the sample. The specimen comprised PBMCs from blood, sampled 11 to 12 days after vaccination. These receptors all stem from a man between 50 and 59 years old who received an inactivated influenza vaccine. Donor details come from another sample of the same person, matched by shared clones.

CDR3 region: CASSRNQAADTQYF. The CDR3 nucleotides read TGTGCCAGCAGCCGAAATCAGGCGGCAGATACGCAGTATTTT. The rearrangement uses TRBV3-1 and TRBJ2-3; D unclear. The germline V gene encodes CDR1 LGHDT and CDR2 YNNKEL (reference sequence). Between the trimmed V and J ends, which lost 4 bases and 4 bases, there was a span of 12 bases. This CDR3 is built from 14 residues.

This clonotype turned up a few times. The CDR3 nucleotides are TGTGCCAGCAGCCAACAACGGGCAGGGTCCGAGCAGTACTTC. As protein: CASSQQRAGSEQYF. The chain is built from TRBV3-1 and TRBJ2-7; D is perhaps TRBD1 (5 bases). Looked up from germline, CDR1 is LGHDT and CDR2 is YNNKEL (reference sequence). The CDR3 length is 14 residues. Trimming took 2 bases from V and 6 from J, leaving 14 bases between them.

Worth noting for this clonotype: This clone may be a read error of a much larger clone one base away. The rearrangement joins TRBV20-1 to TRBJ1-4; D is unresolved. Germline V gene data show CDR1 as DFQATT and CDR2 as SNEGSKA (reference sequence). Trimming removed 1 base from V and 4 bases from J, with 13 bases in between. The CDR3 is 15 residues long. Here the CDR3 DNA reads TGCAGTGCTAGAGTACCAGGAGACCATAATGAAAAACTGTTTTTT. It encodes CSARVPGDHNEKLFF.

In its sample, this clonotype was seen many times. The chain combines TRBV4-1 with TRBJ2-1; no clear D. CDR1 MGHRA and CDR2 YSYEKL come from the germline V gene. Between the trimmed V and J ends, which lost 4 bases and 0 bases, there was a span of 16 bases. There are 17 residues in the CDR3. The CDR3: CASSRGSGSSSYNEQFF. Here the CDR3 DNA reads TGCGCCAGCAGCCGAGGATCCGGGTCCAGCTCCTACAATGAGCAGTTCTTC.

This clonotype was seen more than once but under ten times. This chain uses TRBV7-3 with TRBJ2-3; 12 positions match TRBD2. Per germline, CDR1 SGHTA and CDR2 FQGTGA. J gave up 2 bases and V 5 bases, and 8 bases lay outside the gene matches. The CDR3 has 17 residues. CDR3 DNA: TGTGCCAGCAGCCCAAAACTAGCGGGAGGAATCACAGATACGCAGTATTTT. Its protein is CASSPKLAGGITDTQYF. The variable domain in full, completed from reference TRBV7-3 and TRBJ2-3, reads GAGVSQTPSNKVTEKGKYVELRCDPISGHTALYWYRQSLGQGPEFLIYFQGTGAADDSGLPNDRFFAVRPEGSVSTLKIQRTERGDSAVYLCASSPKLAGGITDTQYFGPGTRLTVL.

This chain links TRBV30 with TRBJ1-5; 7 bases agree with TRBD1. Unmatched junction bases numbered 2, after V lost 7 bases and J lost 2 bases. Germline CDR1 reads GTSNPN; CDR2 reads SVGIG (reference sequence). This CDR3 has 12 amino acids. The CDR3 loop is CAYDRGNQPQHF. The CDR3 DNA is TGTGCCTACGACAGGGGCAATCAGCCCCAGCATTTT.

This clonotype was seen more than once but under ten times. The chain is built from TRBV7-2 and TRBJ2-2; tentatively, D is TRBD2 (6 bases). This CDR3 has 14 amino acids. The ends were cut back, 5 bases at V and 6 bases at J, with 13 bases in the middle. Per the germline V gene, CDR1 is SGHTA and CDR2 is FQGNSA. CDR3 coding DNA: TGTGCCAGCAGCCCCTTACTAGCTGCCGGGGAGCTGTTTTTT. Translated: CASSPLLAAGELFF.

This clonotype was seen a handful of times. CDR3: CASSPTGGVGYGYTF. The DNA for the CDR3 is TGTGCCAGCAGTCCTACAGGGGGCGTCGGCTATGGCTACACCTTC. This rearrangement joins TRBV14 to TRBJ1-2, with 9 bases fitting TRBD1. J lost 4 bases, V lost 6 bases, and 9 bases had no gene match. This CDR3 has 15 amino acids. Per germline, CDR1 SGHDN and CDR2 FVKESK.

The chain carries TRBV20-1 and TRBJ2-3; tentative D call: TRBD2 (5 bases). V lost 6 bases and J 4 bases, leaving 17 bases between the germline ends. The germline V gene encodes CDR1 DFQATT and CDR2 SNEGSKA (reference sequence). This CDR3 spans 14 amino acids. The CDR3 region has the DNA TGCAGTGCCCGCAAGGGCCGGGAAGCAGATACGCAGTATTTT. Translated, it gives CSARKGREADTQYF.

This clonotype appeared a few times. In DNA form, the CDR3 reads TGTGCCAGCAGTCTAATGGGATGGGGCTCTGGCTACACCTTC. Amino acid sequence: CASSLMGWGSGYTF. This sequence joins TRBV12-3 or TRBV12-4 and TRBJ1-2; D possibly corresponds to TRBD1 (5 bases). Trimming shortened V by 5 bases and J by 7 bases, and 17 bases separated the two germline ends. This CDR3 is 14 amino acids long.